Sequencing of this TCR beta chain was carried out in a study of blood T cell repertoires in COVID-19. Study-wide context: Samples representing acute and convalescent COVID-19 were sourced from the United States, Italy and Spain. The analysed material was cDNA or gDNA that came from T cells, B-cell-depleted T cells, or PBMCs.

Original processing methods: Nucleated cell number was recorded as an estimate derived from reference gene primer amplification. The method was immunoSEQ multiplex PCR; TCRdb's version includes in-frame clones alone and lacks a portion of them. V, J and clone size are taken as reported in that table, and D and trimming were inferred from the DNA itself. The sample yields some 120,000 clones, 70% to 90% seen once. V gave up 4 bases and J gave up 2 bases, with 14 bases separating them. CDR1 MNHNS and CDR2 SASEGT come from the germline V gene. The CDR3 totals 16 residues. Sequencing used peripheral blood. The chain carries TRBV6-1 and TRBJ2-2; possible D gene TRBD1, 5 bases. This receptor was obtained from a woman aged 55-69 years with acute or convalescent COVID-19. CDR3 in amino acids: CASSGRRTSNTGELFF. The CDR3 DNA sequence: TGTGCCAGCAGTGGACGAAGGACATCTAACACCGGGGAGCTGTTTTTT.